This TCR beta chain is from a study of T cell responses to AZD1222 COVID-19 vaccine. Study results and caveats: Females outnumbered males among donors, who were mostly white British; clonal diversity was possibly underestimated. When two AZD1222 doses had been given, Spike-specific TCR breadth and depth rose. Baseline seropositives among AZD1222 recipients totaled only five or six. No day 14 peak samples; only post-peak repertoires were characterized.

As to this clone: Its antigen remains unidentified.

With V trimmed by 2 bases and J by 7 bases, 11 bases remained unmatched. This CDR3 is built from 17 residues. Germline V gene lookup returns CDR1 WNHNN and CDR2 SYGVQD (reference sequence). The method was immunoSEQ multiplex PCR; TCRdb's version includes in-frame clones alone and lacks a portion of them. The sample has roughly 150,000 clones, around 92% seen once. The material sequenced was peripheral blood, taken on day 0 of AZD1222 vaccination. The gene calls are TRBV10-1 and TRBJ2-1; 10 bases line up with TRBD2. The source of this sequence is an adult in good health. The CDR3 nucleotides are TGCGCCAGCAGTGAGATGTGGGCTAGCGGGAGTAGTAATGAGCAGTTCTTC. As protein: CASSEMWASGSSNEQFF.